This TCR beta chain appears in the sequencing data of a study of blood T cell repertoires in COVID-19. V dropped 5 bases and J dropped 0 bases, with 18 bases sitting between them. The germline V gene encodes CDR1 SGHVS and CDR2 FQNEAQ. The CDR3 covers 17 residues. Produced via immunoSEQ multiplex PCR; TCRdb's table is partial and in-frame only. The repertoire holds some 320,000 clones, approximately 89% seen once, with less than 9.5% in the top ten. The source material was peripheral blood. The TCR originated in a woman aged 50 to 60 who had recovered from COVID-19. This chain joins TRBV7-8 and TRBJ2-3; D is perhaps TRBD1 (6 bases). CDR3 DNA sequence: TGTGCCAGCAGCCAAATGCAGGGGAAGAGAAGCACAGATACGCAGTATTTT. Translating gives CASSQMQGKRSTDTQYF.